This entry is about one T cell receptor (beta chain). The antigen is not known. The record originates from a study of persistence of HIV-infected CD4 T cells. Nonspecific anti-CD3/anti-CD28 bead stimulation represents the broad CD4+ T cell repertoire. CD4+ T cells upregulating both CD40 ligand and CD69 were sorted as responding cells. Stimulated PBMCs had first been depleted of CD8+ T cells. Germline V gene data show CDR1 as SGHAT and CDR2 as FQNNGV. There are 15 residues in the CDR3. J gave up 5 bases and V 5 bases, and 11 bases lay outside the gene matches. This was the immunoSEQ version 4 assay in survey mode. The table came from immunoSEQ multiplex PCR; TCRdb's copy has only in-frame clones and leaves some out. This sample has some 50,000 clones; over 80% occur once, and the top ten carry approximately 3.2%.

The V and J genes are TRBV11-2 and TRBJ2-7, with 8 nucleotides matching TRBD2. The input for sequencing was CD4+ T cells sorted from PBMCs after approximately 19-hour stimulation, taken from a patient who received antiretroviral therapy. The sequence came from an adult woman with HIV who was CMV-seropositive. This CDR3 is CASSAAGTRFNEQYF. CDR3 nucleotide sequence: TGTGCCAGCAGCGCCGCCGGGACTAGATTCAACGAGCAGTACTTC.